Listed below are T cell receptor beta chains from one sample, sequenced in a study of blood T cell repertoires in COVID-19. Profiled with immunoSEQ multiplex PCR; TCRdb holds only in-frame clones, not every one. This repertoire shows about 70,000 clones, approximately 83% found once; its top ten account for 16%. Sequencing was carried out using peripheral blood. These TCRs come from a man between 35 and 55 years old with COVID-19, enrolled during active disease. CDR3s include the opening cysteine and the closing phenylalanine or tryptophan. Each record gives: clone size, D gene, J gene, V gene, CDR3 protein, CDR3 DNA. The D gene is left open where the match is weak. The size entry is marked missing in some rows and otherwise reads once, few, many or a size class.

-,-,TRBJ2-5,TRBV29-1,CSVELGGAQETQYF,TGCAGCGTTGAACTGGGCGGGGCCCAAGAGACCCAGTACTTC
-,-,TRBJ2-4,TRBV7-6,CASSLTTGWGAKNIQYF,TGTGCCAGCAGCTTAACTACAGGGTGGGGGGCCAAAAACATTCAGTACTTC
-,-,TRBJ1-3,TRBV11-2,CASTDIQGTSGNTIYF,TGTGCCAGCACCGACATTCAGGGGACCTCTGGAAACACCATATATTTT
-,TRBD1,TRBJ1-1,TRBV6-6,CASSYSGQLNTEAFF,TGTGCCAGCAGTTACTCGGGACAGTTGAACACTGAGGCTTTCTTT
-,-,TRBJ1-2,TRBV5-1,CASSFNRAQANYGYTF,TGCGCCAGCAGCTTCAACAGGGCTCAAGCTAACTATGGCTACACCTTC
few,TRBD1,TRBJ1-1,TRBV12-3/TRBV12-4,CASRPTGGTEAFF,TGTGCCAGCAGACCCACAGGGGGCACTGAAGCTTTCTTT
-,TRBD1,TRBJ1-6,TRBV18,CASSGTDDSPLHF,TGTGCCAGCTCAGGGACAGATGATTCACCCCTCCACTTT
once,TRBD1,TRBJ1-2,TRBV6-5,CASTADRVGGGYTF,TGTGCCAGCACCGCCGACAGGGTTGGTGGTGGCTACACCTTC
-,-,TRBJ1-4,TRBV30,CAWSVQAGDHATNEKLFF,TGTGCCTGGAGTGTACAAGCAGGCGACCATGCAACTAATGAAAAACTGTTTTTT
-,TRBD1,TRBJ2-3,TRBV28,CASRSGTGMFGTDTQYF,TGTGCCAGCAGGTCGGGGACAGGGATGTTCGGCACAGATACGCAGTATTTT
-,TRBD2,TRBJ2-2,TRBV7-2,CASSPSGEAGELFF,TGTGCCAGCAGCCCAAGCGGGGAGGCCGGGGAGCTGTTTTTT
-,-,TRBJ2-5,TRBV18,CASSPSEQETQYF,TGTGCCAGCTCACCATCTGAGCAAGAGACCCAGTACTTC
-,-,TRBJ2-5,TRBV6-5,CASNNDGVQETQYF,TGTGCCAGCAACAACGACGGGGTTCAAGAGACCCAGTACTTC
-,TRBD1,TRBJ2-7,TRBV5-1,CASSARTGWGSEQYF,TGCGCCAGCAGCGCCCGGACAGGGTGGGGGTCGGAGCAGTACTTC
-,-,TRBJ1-6,TRBV2,CASMRGENNSPLHF,TGTGCCAGCATGCGGGGCGAGAATAATTCACCCCTCCACTTT
once,-,TRBJ1-3,TRBV30,CAWRLGSGNTIYF,TGTGCCTGGAGACTAGGCTCTGGAAACACCATATATTTT
few,-,TRBJ2-7,TRBV6-5,CASSRRQGGYEQYF,TGTGCCAGCAGTCGCCGACAGGGAGGCTACGAGCAGTACTTC
-,-,TRBJ1-3,TRBV28,CASSLHSGLASGNTIYF,TGTGCCAGCAGTTTACACAGTGGGCTCGCCTCTGGAAACACCATATATTTT
-,TRBD1,TRBJ2-3,TRBV6-1,CASSDRASTDTQYF,TGTGCCAGCAGCGACAGGGCCAGCACAGATACGCAGTATTTT
few,TRBD2,TRBJ2-2,TRBV6-4,CASSAGLARGELFF,TGTGCCAGCAGTGCCGGACTAGCGAGAGGGGAGCTGTTTTTT
once,TRBD2,TRBJ2-1,TRBV5-3,CARSLVASGGARANNEQFF,TGTGCCAGAAGCTTGGTGGCTAGCGGGGGGGCCCGAGCTAACAATGAGCAGTTCTTC
-,-,TRBJ1-1,TRBV6-1,CASSEEGLTRNTEAFF,TGTGCCAGCAGTGAGGAGGGACTAACCCGGAACACTGAAGCTTTCTTT
-,-,TRBJ2-3,TRBV5-1,CASSISGIFTDTQYF,TGCGCCAGCAGCATCTCCGGGATTTTCACAGATACGCAGTATTTT
-,TRBD1,TRBJ2-7,TRBV28,CASNPGQGYEQYF,TGTGCCAGCAACCCGGGACAGGGCTACGAGCAGTACTTC
-,TRBD2,TRBJ2-4,TRBV7-2,CASSLSGVAKNIQYF,TGTGCCAGCAGCCTTAGCGGGGTAGCCAAAAACATTCAGTACTTC
-,-,TRBJ1-5,TRBV6-5,CASSYTGRLWHF,TGTGCCAGCAGTTACACCGGGAGGTTATGGCATTTT
-,TRBD1,TRBJ2-6,TRBV3-1/TRBV3-2,CASSQTGVGANVLTF,TGTGCCAGCAGCCAGACAGGGGTCGGGGCCAACGTCCTGACTTTC
-,-,TRBJ2-5,TRBV28,CASSVQGTQETQYF,TGTGCCAGCAGTGTTCAGGGGACACAAGAGACCCAGTACTTC
-,TRBD1,TRBJ2-1,TRBV18,CASSPYETGGYIDEQFF,TGTGCCAGCTCACCATATGAGACAGGGGGGTATATAGATGAGCAGTTCTTC
-,TRBD2,TRBJ2-1,TRBV25-1,CASSEWGRGGEGEQFF,TGTGCCAGCAGTGAATGGGGACGGGGGGGCGAGGGTGAGCAGTTCTTC
-,TRBD2,TRBJ2-1,TRBV5-1,CASSLASSGVDEQFF,TGCGCCAGCAGCTTGGCCTCCAGCGGGGTGGATGAGCAGTTCTTC
-,TRBD1,TRBJ1-1,TRBV5-4,CASRLTGDTEAFF,TGTGCCAGCAGATTGACAGGGGACACTGAAGCTTTCTTT
few,TRBD1,TRBJ1-1,TRBV11-2,CASSHGTVEAFF,TGTGCCAGCAGCCACGGGACAGTTGAAGCTTTCTTT
-,TRBD1,TRBJ2-5,TRBV5-1,CASSLNGQGALETQYF,TGCGCCAGCAGCTTGAATGGACAGGGGGCGCTTGAGACCCAGTACTTC
-,TRBD1,TRBJ2-7,TRBV19,CASSRGTGGYYEQYF,TGTGCCAGTAGCCGCGGGACAGGGGGCTACTACGAGCAGTACTTC
once,TRBD1,TRBJ1-3,TRBV5-1,CASSLEGTGAGNTIYF,TGCGCCAGCAGCCTGGAAGGGACAGGGGCCGGAAACACCATATATTTT
-,-,TRBJ1-1,TRBV2,CASSDGRAPTEAFF,TGTGCCAGCAGTGATGGCAGGGCTCCTACTGAAGCTTTCTTT
-,-,TRBJ1-2,TRBV9,CASSNRDPNYGYTF,TGTGCCAGCAGCAACAGGGACCCTAACTATGGCTACACCTTC
once,TRBD1,TRBJ2-1,TRBV5-8,CASSSNTGTGGTNEQFF,TGTGCCAGCAGTTCCAATACCGGGACAGGGGGGACGAATGAGCAGTTCTTC
-,-,TRBJ1-6,TRBV6-4,CASSDTDSNSPLHF,TGTGCCAGCAGTGACACTGACAGTAATTCACCCCTCCACTTT
once,TRBD1,TRBJ2-5,TRBV4-1,CASSQDAPRGRETQYF,TGCGCCAGCAGCCAAGACGCCCCAAGGGGGCGAGAGACCCAGTACTTC
-,-,TRBJ1-4,TRBV29-1,CSVPGMNEKLFF,TGCAGCGTTCCAGGGATGAATGAAAAACTGTTTTTT
-,TRBD1,TRBJ2-4,TRBV28,CASSFGRQGRIQYF,TGTGCCAGCAGTTTTGGTCGACAGGGTCGAATTCAGTACTTC
-,-,TRBJ1-1,TRBV7-9,CASSLEQGNTEAFF,TGTGCCAGCAGCTTAGAGCAGGGAAACACTGAAGCTTTCTTT
-,TRBD1,TRBJ1-4,TRBV19,CATATGNNEKLFF,TGTGCCACCGCGACAGGGAATAATGAAAAACTGTTTTTT
-,TRBD1,TRBJ2-7,TRBV4-1,CASSQDRDRASEQYF,TGCGCCAGCAGCCAAGATCGGGACAGGGCGTCAGAGCAGTACTTC
-,TRBD1,TRBJ1-6,TRBV28,CASSFGQGYSPLHF,TGTGCCAGCAGTTTTGGACAGGGTTACTCACCCCTCCACTTT
few,TRBD1,TRBJ1-2,TRBV4-1,CASSQETGGAGGYTF,TGCGCCAGCAGCCAGGAGACAGGGGGCGCCGGTGGCTACACCTTC
-,TRBD1,TRBJ1-1,TRBV9,CASSVGLGTIGQDTEAFF,TGTGCCAGCAGCGTAGGCCTCGGGACCATCGGACAGGACACTGAAGCTTTCTTT
-,TRBD1,TRBJ1-5,TRBV19,CASRRQGLSNQPQHF,TGTGCCAGTAGAAGACAGGGGCTTTCGAATCAGCCCCAGCATTTT
-,-,TRBJ1-5,TRBV19,CASIGHQGNQPQHF,TGTGCCAGTATTGGACATCAGGGTAATCAGCCCCAGCATTTT
-,-,TRBJ2-1,TRBV11-2,CASSLSQQGTHEQFF,TGTGCCAGCAGCTTAAGCCAACAGGGTACCCATGAGCAGTTCTTC